These 23 T cell receptor beta chains came from one sample sequenced in a study of CD8 T cells in ankylosing spondylitis. TCRdb re-called the 5' RACE reads with MiXCR, one entry per CDR3 protein. The data contain 400,000 or so distinct CDR3 sequences, roughly 25% of them singletons. Study results and limitations: A motif in TCR beta, a set of 8 or 9 highly homologous variants, appeared characteristic of ankylosing spondylitis blood.

For these receptors, no antigen is known. The source material was blood, either unsorted or a sorted T cell fraction (not recorded which). These receptors were obtained from a male donor with ankylosing spondylitis.

The J gene is TRBJ1-5, the V gene TRBV6-6; D unresolved. CDR3 size: 13 residues. Germline CDR1 and CDR2: MNHNY and SVGAGI (reference sequence). V was cut by 5 bases and J by 5 bases, with 10 bases left in between. CDR3 sequence reads: CASSGREHQPQHF. DNA of the CDR3: TGTGCCAGCAGTGGTAGGGAACATCAGCCCCAGCATTTT.

This clonotype was counted ten times or more. V is TRBV5-5 and J is TRBJ2-3; D is uncertain. Trimming stripped 4 bases from V and 4 bases from J, with 7 bases between. This CDR3 contains 12 residues. From germline, CDR1 is SGHKS and CDR2 YYEKEE (reference sequence). The CDR3 loop is CASSRTADTQYF. CDR3 coding DNA: TGTGCCAGCAGCCGGACGGCAGATACGCAGTATTTT.

In its sample, this clonotype was seen a few times. The chain has TRBV7-2 and TRBJ1-5; TRBD1 matches 8 bases. The CDR3 has 14 amino acids. Germline CDR1 reads SGHTA; CDR2 reads FQGNSA. The ends lost 6 bases at V and 7 bases at J; junction bases unmatched: 8. In DNA form, the CDR3 reads TGTGCCAGCAGAACCGGACAGGGCACGCAGCCCCAGCATTTT. This translates into CASRTGQGTQPQHF. The variable domain in full, completed from reference TRBV7-2 and TRBJ1-5, reads GAGVSQSPSNKVTEKGKDVELRCDPISGHTALYWYRQSLGQGLEFLIYFQGNSAPDKSGLPSDRFSAERTGGSVSTLTIQRTQQEDSAVYLCASRTGQGTQPQHFGDGTRLSIL.

V usage is TRBV4-1 and J usage is TRBJ2-1, with D perhaps matching TRBD1 or TRBD2 (7 bases each). Trimming shortened V by 3 bases and J by 8 bases, and 17 bases separated the two germline ends. CDR1 MGHRA and CDR2 YSYEKL come from the germline V gene. This CDR3 contains 15 residues. CDR3 protein: CASSHQGGLSDEQFF. Here the CDR3 DNA reads TGCGCCAGCAGCCACCAGGGGGGGCTTTCCGATGAGCAGTTCTTC.

The V and J genes are TRBV9 and TRBJ2-1; 14 bases are a match to TRBD2. Germline V gives CDR1 SGDLS, CDR2 YYNGEE. V trimming: 1 base; J trimming: 0 bases; junction bases outside the gene matches: 15. This CDR3 is built from 22 residues. The CDR3 DNA is TGTGCCAGCAGCGTATCCTCTCCCGGGACTAGCGGGAGTTGGAGCTCCTACAATGAGCAGTTCTTC. Its translation is CASSVSSPGTSGSWSSYNEQFF.

The chain couples TRBV7-9 to TRBJ2-2; D not certain. Germline V gene lookup returns CDR1 SEHNR and CDR2 FQNEAQ (reference sequence). The V end lost 5 bases, the J end lost 0 bases, and 7 bases lay between the germline ends. The CDR3 contains 14 residues. In nucleotides, the CDR3 is TGTGCCAGCAGCCCGTTAGCGAACACCGGGGAGCTGTTTTTT. It is translated as CASSPLANTGELFF.

The chain joins TRBV12-3 or TRBV12-4 to TRBJ1-2; D gene ambiguous. V was trimmed by 7 bases and J by 2 bases, leaving 11 bases between them. CDR3 length: 13 amino acids. CDR3 DNA sequence: TGTGCCAGCAAAAAGGAGGGAAACTATGGCTACACCTTC. Translating it yields CASKKEGNYGYTF.

This clonotype came up a few times. V and J are TRBV5-1 and TRBJ2-1, with TRBD2 matching over 12 bases. In germline, CDR1 is SGHRS, CDR2 YFSETQ. This CDR3 spans 15 amino acids. The trim removed 5 bases at V and 6 bases at J, leaving 6 bases unmatched. In DNA, the CDR3 is TGCGCCAGCAGTCGACTAGCGGGAGATTCCAATGAGCAGTTCTTC. The encoded protein is CASSRLAGDSNEQFF.

The chain combines TRBV5-1 with TRBJ2-1; 7 bases line up with TRBD1. The V gene's germline CDR1 is SGHRS and CDR2 YFSETQ. V lost 2 bases to trimming and J lost 4 bases; unmatched junction nucleotides: 12. CDR3 length: 17 residues. Here the CDR3 reads CASSLGAGGVLYNEQFF. The DNA for the CDR3 is TGCGCCAGCAGCTTAGGGGCAGGGGGTGTCCTTTACAATGAGCAGTTCTTC. Full variable domain (missing parts from reference TRBV5-1 and TRBJ2-1): KAGVTQTPRYLIKTRGQQVTLSCSPISGHRSVSWYQQTPGQGLQFLFEYFSETQRNKGNFPGRFSGRQFSNSRSEMNVSTLELGDSALYLCASSLGAGGVLYNEQFFGPGTRLTVL.

This chain uses TRBV15 with TRBJ2-5, with D unresolved. Germline lookup yields CDR1 LNHNV and CDR2 YYDKDF (reference sequence). CDR3 length: 13 residues. V was pared by 1 base and J by 4 bases, with 7 bases between. Here the CDR3 reads CATSRGAAETQYF. The DNA for the CDR3 is TGTGCCACCAGCAGAGGCGCGGCAGAGACCCAGTACTTC.

This clonotype has just a few counts. The chain couples TRBV27 to TRBJ2-7; tentatively, D is TRBD1 (6 bases). V was clipped by 6 bases and J by 6 bases, with 18 bases between them. In germline, CDR1 is MNHEY, CDR2 SMNVEV (reference sequence). The CDR3 loop spans 14 amino acids. CDR3 in amino acids: CASRPQTGLGEQYF. The CDR3 DNA reads as TGTGCCAGCAGACCGCAAACAGGGTTGGGCGAGCAGTACTTC.

In nucleotides, the CDR3 is TGTGCCAGCAGAATGACAGGGTCGGTTTACGAGCAGTACTTC. Translated: CASRMTGSVYEQYF. The chain recombines TRBV12-3 or TRBV12-4 with TRBJ2-7, with 7 bases aligning to TRBD1. The CDR3 length is 14 residues. With V trimmed by 6 bases and J by 4 bases, 9 bases remained unmatched.

This chain connects TRBV5-1 to TRBJ1-2, with TRBD1 identical over 8 bases. This CDR3 is 15 amino acids long. The V gene end was trimmed by 4 bases and the J gene end by 3 bases; junction bases not matched to a gene: 8. The germline gives CDR1 SGHRS, CDR2 YFSETQ. The CDR3 reads CASSPGQGLDYGYTF. For the CDR3, the DNA is TGCGCCAGCAGCCCAGGACAGGGTTTGGACTATGGCTACACCTTC.

The chain employs TRBV5-1 and TRBJ2-2; D gene unclear. Trimming cost V 0 bases and J 6 bases, with 6 bases left between them. This CDR3 comprises 13 residues. CDR1 and CDR2 (germline): SGHRS, YFSETQ. CDR3 bases: TGCGCCAGCAGCTTGGATGTGCCCGGGGAGCTGTTTTTT. Translated: CASSLDVPGELFF. The whole variable domain, filled in from reference TRBV5-1 and TRBJ2-2, reads KAGVTQTPRYLIKTRGQQVTLSCSPISGHRSVSWYQQTPGQGLQFLFEYFSETQRNKGNFPGRFSGRQFSNSRSEMNVSTLELGDSALYLCASSLDVPGELFFGEGSRLTVL.

This clonotype was seen only once. The V and J genes are TRBV20-1 and TRBJ1-6, with D perhaps matching TRBD1 (6 bases). Germline assignment: CDR1 DFQATT and CDR2 SNEGSKA (reference sequence). The CDR3 totals 15 residues. V was trimmed by 2 bases and J by 5 bases, leaving 13 bases between them. DNA of the CDR3: TGCAGTGCTAGAAGGGGGGCCCTTGATAATTCACCCCTCCACTTT. Amino acid sequence: CSARRGALDNSPLHF.

This clonotype appeared a few times. V usage is TRBV7-8 and J usage is TRBJ2-7; D ambiguous. Germline CDR1 SGHVS, CDR2 FQNEAQ. The V gene lost 1 base and the J gene lost 3 bases, with 10 bases spanning the gap. This CDR3 is built from 14 residues. CDR3 in amino acids: CASSLDGPNYEQYV. The CDR3 nucleotides read TGTGCCAGCAGCTTAGATGGGCCAAACTACGAGCAGTACGTC.

The chain combines TRBV5-1 with TRBJ2-3; D uncertain. Trimming took off 6 bases at V and 2 bases at J, with 19 bases between the two ends. The CDR3 extends over 16 amino acids. Germline V gene sequence: CDR1 SGHRS, CDR2 YFSETQ. The CDR3, as DNA: TGCGCCAGCACGATAAGGGCAGGATTTAACACAGATACGCAGTATTTT. Its protein is CASTIRAGFNTDTQYF.

At least ten counts were recorded for this clonotype. This sequence joins TRBV11-2 and TRBJ2-1; 8 bases line up with TRBD2. Trimming took 3 bases from V and 6 from J; bases not matched to a gene: 10. CDR3 length: 16 residues. Germline CDR1 is SGHAT and CDR2 is FQNNGV. In nucleotides, the CDR3 is TGTGCCAGCAGCTTTCGGGGGTCCGGGACTAGCAATGAGCAGTTCTTC. Its protein is CASSFRGSGTSNEQFF.

The V gene is TRBV7-2, the J gene TRBJ2-2; 8 bases are shared with TRBD2. Germline values: CDR1 SGHTA, CDR2 FQGNSA. V gave up 2 bases and J gave up 4 bases; unmatched junction bases: 6. The CDR3 sequence is 16 residues long. The CDR3 DNA sequence: TGTGCCAGCAGCTTAACCAGCGGGAGACCCACCGGGGAGCTGTTTTTT. This sequence encodes CASSLTSGRPTGELFF.

Only a few counts were recorded for this clonotype. This chain uses TRBV7-2 with TRBJ1-1, with D possibly matching TRBD1 (5 bases). V lost 8 bases to trimming and J lost 4 bases, with 17 bases between them. Germline V gene sequence: CDR1 SGHTA, CDR2 FQGNSA. The CDR3 runs 14 residues. The DNA of the CDR3 is TGTGCCAGCGCAACGGCGGGGGTGAGCACTGAAGCTTTCTTT. The encoded protein is CASATAGVSTEAFF.

The chain links TRBV4-1 to TRBJ2-1; D could derive from TRBD1 or TRBD2 (7 bases each). The CDR3 spans 18 residues. Deletions cut 2 bases from V and 7 bases from J, with 24 bases between. In germline, CDR1 is MGHRA, CDR2 YSYEKL. CDR3 loop: CASSQRTGSTGRGNEQFF. In DNA, the CDR3 is TGCGCCAGCAGCCAACGGACGGGATCGACAGGGCGGGGGAATGAGCAGTTCTTC.

This chain connects TRBV20-1 to TRBJ2-7; 11 positions agree with TRBD1. CDR1 DFQATT and CDR2 SNEGSKA come from the germline V gene (reference sequence). V gave up 1 base and J gave up 4 bases; unmatched junction bases: 6. The CDR3 consists of 15 residues. The chain's CDR3 is CSARAADRGQYEQYF. The CDR3 region has the DNA TGCAGTGCTAGAGCTGCGGACAGGGGGCAGTACGAGCAGTACTTC.

This clonotype has only a few counts. The chain couples TRBV29-1 to TRBJ1-2, with unresolved D. Germline V lookup: CDR1 SQVTM, CDR2 ANQGSEA. This CDR3 comprises 13 residues. Trimming took 4 bases from V and 4 from J, leaving 13 bases between them. The CDR3 region has the DNA TGCAGCGTTGGGCACACCCCGGGCTATGGCTACACCTTC. It codes for CSVGHTPGYGYTF.